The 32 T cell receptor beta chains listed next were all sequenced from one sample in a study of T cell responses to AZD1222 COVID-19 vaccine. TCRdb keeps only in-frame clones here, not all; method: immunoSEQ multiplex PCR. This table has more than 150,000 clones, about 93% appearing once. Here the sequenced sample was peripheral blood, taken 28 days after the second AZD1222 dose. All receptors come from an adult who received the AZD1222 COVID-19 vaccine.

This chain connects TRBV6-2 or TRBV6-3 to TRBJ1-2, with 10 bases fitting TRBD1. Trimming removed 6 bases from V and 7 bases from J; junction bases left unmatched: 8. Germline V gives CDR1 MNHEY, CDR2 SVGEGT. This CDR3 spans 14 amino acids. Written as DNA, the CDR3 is TGTGCCAGCAGCCCCCCGGGACAGGGGTCTGGCTACACCTTC. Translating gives CASSPPGQGSGYTF.

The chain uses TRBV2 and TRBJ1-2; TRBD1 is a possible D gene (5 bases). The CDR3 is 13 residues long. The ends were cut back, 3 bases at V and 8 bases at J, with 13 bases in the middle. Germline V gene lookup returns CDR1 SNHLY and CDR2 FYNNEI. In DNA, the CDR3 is TGTGCCAGCAGTGAGGGGCCAGTCGGGGGCTACACCTTC. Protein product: CASSEGPVGGYTF.

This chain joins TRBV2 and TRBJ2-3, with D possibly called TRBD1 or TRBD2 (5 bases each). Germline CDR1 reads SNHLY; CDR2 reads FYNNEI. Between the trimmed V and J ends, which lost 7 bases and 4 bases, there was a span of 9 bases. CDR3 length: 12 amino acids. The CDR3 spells CASKRGPDTQYF. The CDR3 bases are TGTGCCAGCAAGAGGGGACCAGATACGCAGTATTTT.

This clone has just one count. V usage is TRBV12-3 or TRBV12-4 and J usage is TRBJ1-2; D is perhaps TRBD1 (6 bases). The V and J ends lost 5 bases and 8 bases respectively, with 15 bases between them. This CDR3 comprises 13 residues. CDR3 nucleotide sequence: TGTGCCAGCAGTCTACAGGGAATATCCGGCTACACCTTC. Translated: CASSLQGISGYTF.

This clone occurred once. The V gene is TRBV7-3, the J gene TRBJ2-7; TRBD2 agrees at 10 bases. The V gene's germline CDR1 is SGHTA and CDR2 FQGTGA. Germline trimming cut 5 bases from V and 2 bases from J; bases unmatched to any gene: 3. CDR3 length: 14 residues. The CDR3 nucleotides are TGTGCCAGCAGCGAAGCGGGAGGGCCCTACGAGCAGTACTTC. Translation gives CASSEAGGPYEQYF.

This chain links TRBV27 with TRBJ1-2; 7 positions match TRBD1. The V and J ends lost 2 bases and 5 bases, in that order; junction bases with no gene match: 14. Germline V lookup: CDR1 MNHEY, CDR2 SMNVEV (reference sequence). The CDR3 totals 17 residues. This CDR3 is CASSLNLVRDRSYGYTF. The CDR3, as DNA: TGTGCCAGCAGTTTAAACCTAGTCCGGGACAGATCTTATGGCTACACCTTC.

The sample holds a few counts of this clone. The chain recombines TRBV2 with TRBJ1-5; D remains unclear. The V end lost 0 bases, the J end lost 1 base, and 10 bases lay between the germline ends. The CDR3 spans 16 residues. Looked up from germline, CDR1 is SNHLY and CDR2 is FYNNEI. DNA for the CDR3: TGTGCCAGCAGTGAAGCTCCCAGGATCAGCAATCAGCCCCAGCATTTT. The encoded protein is CASSEAPRISNQPQHF.

CDR3 DNA: TGTGCCAGCAGCTTTCTAGCGGGGGGGCTTACAGATACGCAGTATTTT. Its translation: CASSFLAGGLTDTQYF. V is TRBV5-4 and J is TRBJ2-3, with 12 bases lining up with TRBD2. The CDR3 is 16 residues long. The V segment lost 2 bases and the J segment 3 bases; nucleotides outside the gene matches: 4. Germline CDR1 and CDR2: SGHNT and YYREEE (reference sequence). Combining the CDR3 with reference TRBV5-4 and TRBJ2-3 gives the whole variable domain ETGVTQSPTHLIKTRGQQVTLRCSSQSGHNTVSWYQQALGQGPQFIFQYYREEENGRGNFPPRFSGLQFPNYSSELNVNALELDDSALYLCASSFLAGGLTDTQYFGPGTRLTVL.

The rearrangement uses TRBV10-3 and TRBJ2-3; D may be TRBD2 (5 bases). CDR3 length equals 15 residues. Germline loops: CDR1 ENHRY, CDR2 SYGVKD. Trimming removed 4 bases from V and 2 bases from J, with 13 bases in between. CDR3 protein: CAISGSSSTTDTQYF. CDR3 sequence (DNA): TGTGCCATCAGTGGTTCTAGCTCAACCACAGATACGCAGTATTTT.

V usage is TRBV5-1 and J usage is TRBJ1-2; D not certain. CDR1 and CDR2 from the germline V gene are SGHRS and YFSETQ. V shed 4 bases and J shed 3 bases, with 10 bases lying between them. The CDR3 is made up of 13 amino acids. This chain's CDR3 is CASSIDGDYGYTF. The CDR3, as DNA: TGCGCCAGCAGCATCGACGGAGACTATGGCTACACCTTC.

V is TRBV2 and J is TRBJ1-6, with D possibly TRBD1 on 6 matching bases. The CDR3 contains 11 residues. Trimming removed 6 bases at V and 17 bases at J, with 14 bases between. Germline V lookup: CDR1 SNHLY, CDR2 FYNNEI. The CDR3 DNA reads TGTGCCAGCAGCCGCCGGGACACGATCCACTTT. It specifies CASSRRDTIHF.

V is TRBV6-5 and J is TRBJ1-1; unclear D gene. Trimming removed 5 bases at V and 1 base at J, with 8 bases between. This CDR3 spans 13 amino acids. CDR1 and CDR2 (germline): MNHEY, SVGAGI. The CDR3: CASSPDGNTEAFF. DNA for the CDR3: TGTGCCAGCAGTCCGGACGGGAACACTGAAGCTTTCTTT.

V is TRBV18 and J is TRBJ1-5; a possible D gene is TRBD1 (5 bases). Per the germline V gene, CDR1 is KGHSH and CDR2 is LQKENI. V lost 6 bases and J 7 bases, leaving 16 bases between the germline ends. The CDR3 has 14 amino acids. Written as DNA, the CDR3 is TGTGCCAGCTCGCCCGGGGCGTCGCCCCAGCCCCAGCATTTT. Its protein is CASSPGASPQPQHF. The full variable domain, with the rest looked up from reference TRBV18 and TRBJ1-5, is NAGVMQNPRHLVRRRGQEARLRCSPMKGHSHVYWYRQLPEEGLKFMVYLQKENIIDESGMPKERFSAEFPKEGPSILRIQQVVRGDSAAYFCASSPGASPQPQHFGDGTRLSIL.

DNA for the CDR3: TGTGCCAGCAGTCAACAGGGGGGTGTAGCTTCACCCCTCCACTTT. Protein sequence: CASSQQGGVASPLHF. The chain couples TRBV2 to TRBJ1-6, with TRBD1 matching over 8 bases. The J segment lost 9 bases and the V segment lost 5 bases, leaving 9 bases of the junction unmatched. CDR1 SNHLY and CDR2 FYNNEI come from the germline V gene. The CDR3 length is 15 residues.

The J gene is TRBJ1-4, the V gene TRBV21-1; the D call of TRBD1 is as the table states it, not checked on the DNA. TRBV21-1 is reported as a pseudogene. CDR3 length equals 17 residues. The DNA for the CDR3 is TGTGCCAGCAGCAAGACTCGGAGACAGACAACTAATGAAAAACTGTTTTTT. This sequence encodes CASSKTRRQTTNEKLFF.

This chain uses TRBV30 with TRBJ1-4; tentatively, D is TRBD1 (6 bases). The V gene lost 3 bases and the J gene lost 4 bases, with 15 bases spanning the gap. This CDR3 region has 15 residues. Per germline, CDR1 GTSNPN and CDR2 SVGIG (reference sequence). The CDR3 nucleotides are TGTGCCTGGAGAGGAGGGGGGCCGGTTAATGAAAAACTGTTTTTT. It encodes CAWRGGGPVNEKLFF.

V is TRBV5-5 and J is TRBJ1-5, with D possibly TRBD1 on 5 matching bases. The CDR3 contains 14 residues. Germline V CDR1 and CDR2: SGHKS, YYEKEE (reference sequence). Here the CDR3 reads CAVIWGYSNQPQHF. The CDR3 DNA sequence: TGTGCAGTAATATGGGGCTACAGCAATCAGCCCCAGCATTTT.

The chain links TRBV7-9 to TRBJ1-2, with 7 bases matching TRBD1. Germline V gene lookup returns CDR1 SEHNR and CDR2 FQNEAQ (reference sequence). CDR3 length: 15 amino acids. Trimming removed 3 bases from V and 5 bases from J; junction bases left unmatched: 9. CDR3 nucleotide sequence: TGTGCCAGCAGCTTGGGACAGCCCGCTGGATATGGCTACACCTTC. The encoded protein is CASSLGQPAGYGYTF.

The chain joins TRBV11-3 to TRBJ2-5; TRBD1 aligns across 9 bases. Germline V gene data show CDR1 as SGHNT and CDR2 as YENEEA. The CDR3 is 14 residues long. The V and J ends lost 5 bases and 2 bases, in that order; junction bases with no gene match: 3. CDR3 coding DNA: TGTGCCAGCAGCCGGGACAGGGATCAAGAGACCCAGTACTTC. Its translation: CASSRDRDQETQYF.

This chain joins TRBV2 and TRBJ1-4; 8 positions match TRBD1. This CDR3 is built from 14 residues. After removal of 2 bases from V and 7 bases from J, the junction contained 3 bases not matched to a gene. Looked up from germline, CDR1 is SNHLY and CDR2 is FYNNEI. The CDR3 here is CASSEYTGGEKLFF. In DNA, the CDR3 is TGTGCCAGCAGTGAATATACAGGGGGTGAAAAACTGTTTTTT.

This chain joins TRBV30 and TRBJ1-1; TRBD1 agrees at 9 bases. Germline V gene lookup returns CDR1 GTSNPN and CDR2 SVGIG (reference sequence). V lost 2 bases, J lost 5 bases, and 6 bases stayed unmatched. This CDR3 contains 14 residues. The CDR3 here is CAWSPQGARTEAFF. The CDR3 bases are TGTGCCTGGAGTCCACAGGGGGCGCGGACTGAAGCTTTCTTT.

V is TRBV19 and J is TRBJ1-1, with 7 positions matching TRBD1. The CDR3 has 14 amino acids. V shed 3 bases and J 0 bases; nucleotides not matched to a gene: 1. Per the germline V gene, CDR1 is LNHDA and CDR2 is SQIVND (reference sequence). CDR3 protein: CASSIGTVNTEAFF. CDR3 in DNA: TGTGCCAGTAGTATCGGGACAGTGAACACTGAAGCTTTCTTT.

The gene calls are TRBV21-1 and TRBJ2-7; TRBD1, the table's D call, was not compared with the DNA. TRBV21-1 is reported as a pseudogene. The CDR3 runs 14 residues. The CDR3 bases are TGTGCCAGCAGCGCCACCGGGACAGGGGGCGAGCAGTACTTC. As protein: CASSATGTGGEQYF.

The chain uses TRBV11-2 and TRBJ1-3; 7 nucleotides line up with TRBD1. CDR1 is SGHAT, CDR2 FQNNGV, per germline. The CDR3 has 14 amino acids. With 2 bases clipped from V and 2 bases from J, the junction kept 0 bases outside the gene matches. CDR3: CASSLTGAGNTIYF. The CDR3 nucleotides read TGTGCCAGCAGCTTAACAGGGGCTGGAAACACCATATATTTT.

As DNA, the CDR3 is TGTGCCAGCAGCTTTCCAGGCCCGGACCAGCCCCAGCATTTT. Translation: CASSFPGPDQPQHF. The rearrangement joins TRBV5-4 to TRBJ1-5; D gene ambiguous. The CDR3 sequence is 14 residues long. Germline CDR1 reads SGHNT; CDR2 reads YYREEE (reference sequence). Deletions cut 2 bases from V and 7 bases from J, with 13 bases between.

Here the CDR3 reads CASSPDRGVGYTF. The CDR3 DNA follows: TGTGCCAGTAGTCCGGACAGGGGAGTTGGCTACACCTTC. This rearrangement joins TRBV19 to TRBJ1-2; 9 nucleotides align to TRBD1. Trimming removed 5 bases from V and 7 bases from J; junction bases left unmatched: 5. The CDR3 sequence is 13 residues long. Germline V lookup: CDR1 LNHDA, CDR2 SQIVND (reference sequence).

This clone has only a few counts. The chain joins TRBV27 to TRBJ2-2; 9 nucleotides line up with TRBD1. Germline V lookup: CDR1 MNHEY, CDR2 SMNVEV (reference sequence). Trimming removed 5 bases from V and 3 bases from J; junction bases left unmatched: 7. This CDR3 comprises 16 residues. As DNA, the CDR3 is TGTGCCAGCAGTCCTAGAGACAGGGGGGACACCGGGGAGCTGTTTTTT. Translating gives CASSPRDRGDTGELFF.

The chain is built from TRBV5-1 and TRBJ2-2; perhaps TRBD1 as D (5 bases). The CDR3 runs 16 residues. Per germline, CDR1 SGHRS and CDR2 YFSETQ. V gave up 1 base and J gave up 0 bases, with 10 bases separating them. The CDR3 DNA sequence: TGCGCCAGCAGCTTGCCGGACACAGCGAACACCGGGGAGCTGTTTTTT. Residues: CASSLPDTANTGELFF.

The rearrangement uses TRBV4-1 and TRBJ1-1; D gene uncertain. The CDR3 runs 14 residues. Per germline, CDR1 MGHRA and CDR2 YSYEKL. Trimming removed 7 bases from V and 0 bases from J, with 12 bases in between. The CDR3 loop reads CASNRAGVNTEAFF. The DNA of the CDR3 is TGCGCCAGCAATAGGGCAGGCGTGAACACTGAAGCTTTCTTT.

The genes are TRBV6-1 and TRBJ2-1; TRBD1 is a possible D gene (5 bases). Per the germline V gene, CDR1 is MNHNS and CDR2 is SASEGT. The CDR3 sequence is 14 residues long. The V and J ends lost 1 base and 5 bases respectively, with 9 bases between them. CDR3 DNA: TGTGCCAGCAGTGAAGGGACATCCCACAATGAGCAGTTCTTC. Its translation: CASSEGTSHNEQFF.

The DNA of the CDR3 is TGTGCCAGCAGTAGAGGCCGATCTGAAGCTTTCTTT. It encodes CASSRGRSEAFF. The gene calls are TRBV27 and TRBJ1-1, with D unclear. Germline V lookup: CDR1 MNHEY, CDR2 SMNVEV (reference sequence). Trimming took off 5 bases at V and 6 bases at J, with 10 bases between the two ends. This CDR3 contains 12 residues.

The CDR3, as DNA: TGTGCCTGGAGCGCAGGGGGGGCAGCTTTCTTT. This sequence encodes CAWSAGGAAFF. The rearrangement links TRBV30 to TRBJ1-1; TRBD1 agrees at 7 bases. The CDR3 length is 11 residues. J gave up 10 bases and V 3 bases, and 5 bases lay outside the gene matches. Germline V gene sequence: CDR1 GTSNPN, CDR2 SVGIG (reference sequence).